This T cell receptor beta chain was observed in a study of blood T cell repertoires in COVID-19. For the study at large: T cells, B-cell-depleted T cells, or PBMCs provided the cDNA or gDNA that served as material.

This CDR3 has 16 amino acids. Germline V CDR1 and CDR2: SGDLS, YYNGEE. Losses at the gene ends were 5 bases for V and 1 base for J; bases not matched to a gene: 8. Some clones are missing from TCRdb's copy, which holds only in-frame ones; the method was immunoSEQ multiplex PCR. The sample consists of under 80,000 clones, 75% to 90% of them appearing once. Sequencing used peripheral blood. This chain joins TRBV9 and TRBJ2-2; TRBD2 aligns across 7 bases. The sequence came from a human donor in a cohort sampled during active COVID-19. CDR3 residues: CASSGRGLQNTGELFF. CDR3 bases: TGTGCCAGCAGTGGGAGGGGTCTACAGAACACCGGGGAGCTGTTTTTT.